The 25 T cell receptor beta chains below all came from one sample that was sequenced in a study of siplizumab effects on memory and regulatory T cells. The protocol was immunoSEQ multiplex PCR, while the TCRdb copy is restricted to in-frame clones and leaves out a portion. This table holds about 120,000 clones, about 94% found once. The sample taken for sequencing was non-Treg CD4+ T cells sorted from blood. These receptors all come from a human donor in good health.

V usage is TRBV7-9 and J usage is TRBJ1-6; 7 bases are a match to TRBD1. The germline CDR1 and CDR2 sequences are SEHNR and FQNEAQ (reference sequence). The CDR3 totals 16 residues. Trimming at V came to 5 bases and at J to 4 bases, leaving 8 bases not matched to a gene. The CDR3 DNA sequence: TGTGCCAGCAGCGAGGGACAGTGGGGATATAATTCACCCCTCCACTTT. This translates into CASSEGQWGYNSPLHF.

The chain combines TRBV19 with TRBJ2-7; D is undetermined. This CDR3 region has 13 residues. V was clipped by 4 bases and J by 3 bases, with 10 bases between them. Germline values: CDR1 LNHDA, CDR2 SQIVND (reference sequence). Here the CDR3 reads CASSTRRDYEQYF. The CDR3 DNA sequence: TGTGCCAGTAGTACCCGGCGCGACTACGAGCAGTACTTC.

The V and J genes are TRBV5-4 and TRBJ2-7; D gene uncertain. CDR1 and CDR2 (germline): SGHNT, YYREEE (reference sequence). Trimming took off 3 bases at V and 7 bases at J, with 20 bases between the two ends. This CDR3 region has 15 residues. For the CDR3, the DNA is TGTGCCAGCAGCTCCCCCGGAGCATCGGGCCTTGAGCAGTACTTC. Its translation: CASSSPGASGLEQYF.

V is TRBV5-1 and J is TRBJ2-1, with 10 bases that match TRBD2. The germline V gene has CDR1 SGHRS and CDR2 YFSETQ. The CDR3 runs 15 residues. V was clipped by 4 bases and J by 4 bases; unmatched bases: 5. The CDR3 DNA reads as TGCGCCAGCAGCACCGGGACTAGCGTTTACAATGAGCAGTTCTTC. Its translation: CASSTGTSVYNEQFF. The full variable domain, its missing parts supplied by reference TRBV5-1 and TRBJ2-1, is KAGVTQTPRYLIKTRGQQVTLSCSPISGHRSVSWYQQTPGQGLQFLFEYFSETQRNKGNFPGRFSGRQFSNSRSEMNVSTLELGDSALYLCASSTGTSVYNEQFFGPGTRLTVL.

The chain uses TRBV29-1 and TRBJ2-5; D remains unclear. V shed 8 bases and J shed 5 bases, with 18 bases lying between them. The CDR3 loop spans 13 amino acids. CDR1 is SQVTM, CDR2 ANQGSEA, per germline. Written as DNA, the CDR3 is TGCAGCTTCGCGTGGGGAATGGGCGAGACCCAGTACTTC. This translates into CSFAWGMGETQYF.

The chain links TRBV6-4 to TRBJ2-3, with D perhaps being TRBD1 or TRBD2 (5 bases each). V gave up 3 bases and J gave up 4 bases, with 8 bases separating them. Germline CDR1 reads MRHNA; CDR2 reads SNTAGT. The CDR3 extends over 13 amino acids. The CDR3 reads CASSDGGSDTQYF. Here the CDR3 DNA reads TGTGCCAGCAGTGATGGGGGTTCAGATACGCAGTATTTT.

The rearrangement joins TRBV5-6 to TRBJ1-3; 8 nucleotides align to TRBD1. The CDR3 is 15 residues long. The germline CDR1 and CDR2 sequences are SGHDT and YYEEEE. Unmatched junction bases numbered 3, after V lost 0 bases and J lost 4 bases. The CDR3 reads CASSLVTGAGNTIYF. The CDR3 DNA is TGTGCCAGCAGCTTGGTGACAGGGGCGGGAAACACCATATATTTT.

The V call is TRBV7-9, the J call TRBJ2-3; 8 nucleotides agree with TRBD1. CDR1 and CDR2 from the germline V gene are SEHNR and FQNEAQ (reference sequence). The CDR3 runs to 16 residues. J gave up 7 bases and V 8 bases, and 17 bases lay outside the gene matches. The CDR3 sequence: CASPPQGADLRNTQYF. As DNA, the CDR3 is TGTGCCAGCCCTCCCCAGGGGGCAGATCTGAGAAATACGCAGTATTTT.

The chain employs TRBV5-1 and TRBJ1-2; the D gene is possibly TRBD1 (5 bases). Trimming took 7 bases from V and 0 from J, leaving 13 bases between them. The CDR3 extends over 14 amino acids. The germline V gene has CDR1 SGHRS and CDR2 YFSETQ. CDR3 protein: CASSPATANYGYTF. The CDR3, as DNA: TGCGCCAGCTCACCGGCGACAGCTAACTATGGCTACACCTTC.

The table lists this clone with a count of one. The chain carries TRBV6-5 and TRBJ2-1, with D perhaps matching TRBD1 (5 bases). The CDR3 is 15 residues long. Germline-derived CDR1 and CDR2 are MNHEY and SVGAGI. Trimming cost V 6 bases and J 0 bases, with 12 bases left between them. The CDR3 spells CASRLQGASYNEQFF. CDR3 sequence (DNA): TGTGCCAGCAGACTTCAGGGTGCCTCCTACAATGAGCAGTTCTTC.

This sequence joins TRBV4-1 and TRBJ2-7, with 12 bases matching TRBD2. From germline, CDR1 is MGHRA and CDR2 YSYEKL. Unmatched junction bases numbered 3, after V lost 2 bases and J lost 1 base. The CDR3 is 16 amino acids. In DNA form, the CDR3 reads TGCGCCAGCAGCCAACTACTAGCGGGAGGATCCTACGAGCAGTACTTC. The encoded protein is CASSQLLAGGSYEQYF.

The V call is TRBV6-4, the J call TRBJ2-5; D gene uncertain. The end of the DNA fits TRBJ2-7 better, so the J call may be wrong. The CDR3 is made up of 13 amino acids. Germline loops: CDR1 MRHNA, CDR2 SNTAGT. Here the CDR3 DNA reads TGTGCCAGCAGTGACTTAATCCCCTACGAGCAGTACTTC. It specifies CASSDLIPYEQYF.

This clone occurred once. J is TRBJ2-1 and V is TRBV18; 8 bases are a match to TRBD1. CDR3 length equals 14 residues. Unmatched junction bases numbered 5, after V lost 3 bases and J lost 7 bases. CDR1 and CDR2 (germline): KGHSH, LQKENI. The CDR3 DNA sequence: TGTGCCAGCTCACCCACGACAGGGGAAAATGAGCAGTTCTTC. Protein sequence: CASSPTTGENEQFF.

The chain has TRBV6-6 and TRBJ2-1; 7 bases are shared with TRBD1. The CDR3 is 15 residues long. The V gene end was trimmed by 9 bases and the J gene end by 4 bases; junction bases not matched to a gene: 12. CDR1 and CDR2 (germline): MNHNY, SVGAGI (reference sequence). CDR3 loop: CASALGTDPYNEQFF. CDR3 nucleotides: TGTGCCAGTGCTCTCGGGACAGACCCTTACAATGAGCAGTTCTTC.

This rearrangement joins TRBV10-3 to TRBJ2-7, with TRBD1 matching over 8 bases. The V gene's germline CDR1 is ENHRY and CDR2 SYGVKD. Germline trimming cut 0 bases from V and 4 bases from J; bases unmatched to any gene: 5. The CDR3 length is 15 residues. The CDR3 region has the DNA TGTGCCATCAGTGAGTCGACGGGACAGGTTTACGAGCAGTACTTC. Its translation is CAISESTGQVYEQYF.

This chain joins TRBV6-1 and TRBJ2-7; no clear D. Looked up from germline, CDR1 is MNHNS and CDR2 is SASEGT. V dropped 3 bases and J dropped 3 bases, with 15 bases sitting between them. This CDR3 spans 15 amino acids. The CDR3 nucleotides are TGTGCCAGCAGTGATCAGTCGAATGGGGTCTACGAGCAGTACTTC. It specifies CASSDQSNGVYEQYF.

This clone was seen a single time. This CDR3 is CASSYGGETQYF. Written as DNA, the CDR3 is TGTGCCAGCAGTTACGGGGGGGAGACCCAGTACTTC. V and J are TRBV6-5 and TRBJ2-5, with D maybe TRBD2 (6 bases). The V and J ends lost 2 bases and 5 bases respectively, with 6 bases between them. Germline CDR1 is MNHEY and CDR2 is SVGAGI. The CDR3 runs 12 residues.

This chain uses TRBV9 with TRBJ2-1; 12 positions agree with TRBD2. This CDR3 spans 15 amino acids. Trimming at V came to 4 bases and at J to 7 bases, leaving 6 bases not matched to a gene. The germline CDR1 and CDR2 sequences are SGDLS and YYNGEE. The CDR3 DNA follows: TGTGCCAGCAGCATGGGGACTAGCGGGTTAAATGAGCAGTTCTTC. Residues: CASSMGTSGLNEQFF.

The CDR3: CASSEGTGGPYEQYF. CDR3 DNA: TGCGCCAGCAGTGAGGGGACAGGGGGCCCCTACGAGCAGTACTTC. The rearrangement joins TRBV10-1 to TRBJ2-7; TRBD1 matches at 12 bases. Germline CDR1 reads WNHNN; CDR2 reads SYGVQD (reference sequence). Germline trimming cut 2 bases from V and 2 bases from J; bases unmatched to any gene: 1. The CDR3 loop spans 15 amino acids.

The chain carries TRBV5-1 and TRBJ2-3; the D gene is possibly TRBD1 (6 bases). CDR1 is SGHRS and CDR2 is YFSETQ in the germline V gene. This CDR3 is 14 amino acids long. Between the trimmed V and J ends, which lost 2 bases and 2 bases, there was a span of 9 bases. In nucleotides, the CDR3 is TGCGCCAGCAGCTTAAGGGGGAACACAGATACGCAGTATTTT. Residues: CASSLRGNTDTQYF.

The J gene is TRBJ1-2, the V gene TRBV7-2; D is unresolved. The V gene's germline CDR1 is SGHTA and CDR2 FQGNSA. The CDR3 is 10 amino acids. The V gene lost 5 bases and the J gene lost 10 bases, with 8 bases spanning the gap. CDR3 sequence: CASSLFDYTF. The CDR3 nucleotides read TGTGCCAGCAGCCTATTCGACTACACCTTC.

The J gene is TRBJ1-3, the V gene TRBV19, with a weak D call TRBD1 (6 bases). Germline V gives CDR1 LNHDA, CDR2 SQIVND (reference sequence). The CDR3 is 16 amino acids. The germline V and J ends were trimmed by 6 bases and 0 bases, with 15 bases remaining between them. CDR3 region: CASRMDSRRSGNTIYF. Written as DNA, the CDR3 is TGTGCCAGTAGAATGGACAGCCGGCGCTCTGGAAACACCATATATTTT.

The count of this clone is one. The chain carries TRBV7-9 and TRBJ1-3; a possible D gene is TRBD1 (6 bases). Germline V gene sequence: CDR1 SEHNR, CDR2 FQNEAQ (reference sequence). V lost 6 bases and J 1 base, leaving 10 bases between the germline ends. This CDR3 is 14 amino acids long. CDR3 sequence (DNA): TGTGCCAGCAGGGAACAGGGTTCTGGAAACACCATATATTTT. It specifies CASREQGSGNTIYF.

V gene TRBV10-3 combines with J gene TRBJ2-5; a weak D match, TRBD2 (6 bases). The CDR3 runs 13 residues. CDR1 ENHRY and CDR2 SYGVKD come from the germline V gene. Trimming pared 11 bases from V and 4 bases from J, leaving 17 bases between. CDR3 sequence (DNA): TGTGCCGTAGCTAGCGATGGGGGAGAGACCCAGTACTTC. Protein product: CAVASDGGETQYF.

The chain joins TRBV9 to TRBJ2-1, with D perhaps TRBD1 (5 bases). CDR1 and CDR2 from the germline V gene are SGDLS and YYNGEE. The V and J ends lost 0 bases and 9 bases respectively, with 7 bases between them. This CDR3 is built from 12 residues. Here the CDR3 DNA reads TGTGCCAGCAGCGTAGGGACATCTGAGCAGTTCTTC. Translation gives CASSVGTSEQFF. Full variable domain (outside the CDR3, taken from reference TRBV9 and TRBJ2-1): DSGVTQTPKHLITATGQRVTLRCSPRSGDLSVYWYQQSLDQGLQFLIQYYNGEERAKGNILERFSAQQFPDLHSELNLSSLELGDSALYFCASSVGTSEQFFGPGTRLTVL.